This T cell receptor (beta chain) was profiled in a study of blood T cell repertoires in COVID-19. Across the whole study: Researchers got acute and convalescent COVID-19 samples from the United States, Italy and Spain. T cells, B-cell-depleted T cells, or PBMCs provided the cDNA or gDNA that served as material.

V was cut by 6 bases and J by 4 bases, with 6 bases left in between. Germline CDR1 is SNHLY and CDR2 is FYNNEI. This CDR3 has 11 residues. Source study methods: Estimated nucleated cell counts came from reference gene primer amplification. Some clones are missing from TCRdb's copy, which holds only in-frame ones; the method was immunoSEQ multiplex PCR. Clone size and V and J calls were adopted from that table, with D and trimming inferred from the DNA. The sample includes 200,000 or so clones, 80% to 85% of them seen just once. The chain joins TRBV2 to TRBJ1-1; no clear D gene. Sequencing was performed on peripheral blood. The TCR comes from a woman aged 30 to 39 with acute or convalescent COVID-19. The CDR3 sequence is CASRFGTEAFF. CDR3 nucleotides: TGTGCCAGCAGGTTCGGCACTGAAGCTTTCTTT. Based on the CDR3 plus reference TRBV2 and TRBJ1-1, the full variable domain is EPEVTQTPSHQVTQMGQEVILRCVPISNHLYFYWYRQILGQKVEFLVSFYNNEISEKSEIFDDQFSVERPDGSNFTLKIRSTKLEDSAMYFCASRFGTEAFFGQGTRLTVV.